What follows are 3 T cell receptor beta chains derived from one specimen sequenced in a study of blood T cell repertoires in COVID-19. Only in-frame clones appear in the TCRdb table, and some are missing; sequencing was by immunoSEQ multiplex PCR. The data show some 290,000 clones, around 92% seen once. The specimen sequenced was PBMCs or T cells enriched from blood (not recorded which). The receptors originated from a woman under 40 who had recovered from COVID-19.

V is TRBV29-1 and J is TRBJ2-6; 7 bases are shared with TRBD1. CDR3 length: 16 residues. CDR1 and CDR2 from the germline V gene are SQVTM and ANQGSEA. V lost 6 bases, J lost 0 bases, and 8 bases stayed unmatched. This CDR3 is CSVVQGPYSGANVLTF. The CDR3 DNA reads as TGCAGCGTGGTACAGGGGCCCTACTCTGGGGCCAACGTCCTGACTTTC. The whole variable domain, remainder taken from reference TRBV29-1 and TRBJ2-6, is SAVISQKPSRDICQRGTSLTIQCQVDSQVTMMFWYRQQPGQSLTLIATANQGSEATYESGFVIDKFPISRPNLTFSTLTVSNMSPEDSSIYLCSVVQGPYSGANVLTFGAGSRLTVL.

The J gene is TRBJ1-4, the V gene TRBV5-1, with D possibly being TRBD1 (6 bases). Germline CDR1 is SGHRS and CDR2 is YFSETQ. This CDR3 comprises 14 residues. V shed 4 bases and J shed 7 bases, with 14 bases lying between them. CDR3 nucleotide sequence: TGCGCCAGCAGCCTTCTGGGGGGGCGTGAAAAACTGTTTTTT. This encodes CASSLLGGREKLFF.

The chain employs TRBV4-3 and TRBJ1-1; TRBD1 agrees at 10 bases. Per germline, CDR1 LGHNA and CDR2 YSLEER. The CDR3 is 15 amino acids. The J segment lost 5 bases and the V segment lost 4 bases, leaving 7 bases of the junction unmatched. The CDR3 loop reads CASSPGTGVITEAFF. The CDR3 nucleotides read TGCGCCAGCAGCCCAGGGACAGGGGTTATTACTGAAGCTTTCTTT.